What follows are 24 T cell receptor beta chains derived from one specimen sequenced in a study (dated by TCRdb to 2013 to 2016). The library was made by 5' RACE. The data were produced on an Illumina MiSeq. TCRdb reran the public reads through fastp at Q25 and MiXCR, keeping productive beta chains. Entries are consolidated by CDR3 protein sequence, retaining the most common genes and DNA. The table for this sample lists some 32,000 distinct CDR3 sequences; about 24% of them were counted only once. The top ten constitute around 4.7% of the sample. Specimen: memory CD4+ T cells sorted from blood. The sample's cell subset or site label, decoded: memory CD4+ T cells, CD4+CD45RO+CD25-. These TCRs come from a female donor with breast cancer.

This clonotype was counted ten times or more. The genes are TRBV6-5 and TRBJ2-5; 11 bases line up with TRBD2. The CDR3 contains 15 residues. Looked up from germline, CDR1 is MNHEY and CDR2 is SVGAGI. The junction had 1 base not matched to a gene; V was cut back by 0 bases and J by 4 bases. This CDR3 reads CASSYSTSGVETQYF. The CDR3 DNA follows: TGTGCCAGCAGTTACTCGACTAGCGGGGTAGAGACCCAGTACTTC.

With respect to this clonotype: A clone one base away is much larger, so this may be a read error. This chain links TRBV9 with TRBJ2-3, with D possibly matching TRBD2 (6 bases). CDR3 length equals 17 residues. Germline assignment: CDR1 SGDLS and CDR2 YYNGEE. V was clipped by 4 bases and J by 10 bases, with 28 bases between them. CDR3 in DNA: TGTGCCAGCAGCCCCCGGGAAGCGGGCCCGCGGTCCGATGCGCAGTATTTT. Protein sequence: CASSPREAGPRSDAQYF. The full variable domain, its missing parts supplied by reference TRBV9 and TRBJ2-3, is DSGVTQTPKHLITATGQRVTLRCSPRSGDLSVYWYQQSLDQGLQFLIQYYNGEERAKGNILERFSAQQFPDLHSELNLSSLELGDSALYFCASSPREAGPRSDAQYFGPGTRLTVL.

The chain uses TRBV7-9 and TRBJ2-7; 12 positions agree with TRBD2. With V trimmed by 5 bases and J by 3 bases, 2 bases remained unmatched. Germline V gene data show CDR1 as SEHNR and CDR2 as FQNEAQ (reference sequence). There are 14 residues in the CDR3. The DNA for the CDR3 is TGTGCCAGCAGCCTACTAGCGGGGGGCTACGAGCAGTACTTC. It encodes CASSLLAGGYEQYF.

This clonotype was seen only a few times. V gene TRBV27 combines with J gene TRBJ2-2; no clear D. The CDR3 is 11 amino acids. Trimming stripped 1 base from V and 8 bases from J, with 2 bases between. The germline CDR1 and CDR2 sequences are MNHEY and SMNVEV (reference sequence). CDR3 bases: TGTGCCAGCAGTTTATTTGGGGAGCTGTTTTTT. Its translation is CASSLFGELFF.

The table lists this clonotype with many counts. V is TRBV5-5 and J is TRBJ2-3; the D gene is possibly TRBD1 (5 bases). The CDR3 runs 12 residues. Germline values: CDR1 SGHKS, CDR2 YYEKEE (reference sequence). Trimming took off 4 bases at V and 8 bases at J, with 11 bases between the two ends. CDR3 sequence reads: CASSPQQGTQYF. The CDR3 nucleotides read TGTGCCAGCAGCCCCCAGCAGGGTACGCAGTATTTT.

The V call is TRBV28, the J call TRBJ1-4; D unclear. The CDR3 totals 12 residues. Trimming took off 5 bases at V and 8 bases at J, with 9 bases between the two ends. Germline V lookup: CDR1 MDHEN, CDR2 SYDVKM. The CDR3 spells CASSLGYEKLFF. For the CDR3, the DNA is TGTGCCAGCAGTCTGGGGTACGAAAAACTGTTTTTT.

Ten or more counts support this clonotype. J is TRBJ2-7 and V is TRBV4-1; D is unclear. Between the trimmed V and J ends, which lost 0 bases and 3 bases, there was a span of 12 bases. The germline gives CDR1 MGHRA, CDR2 YSYEKL. The CDR3 length is 15 residues. CDR3 in amino acids: CASSQEYSLGYEQYF. The CDR3 DNA reads TGCGCCAGCAGCCAAGAATACTCCTTGGGCTACGAGCAGTACTTC.

The chain recombines TRBV11-2 with TRBJ1-1; D is undetermined. Germline CDR1 is SGHAT and CDR2 is FQNNGV. CDR3 size: 16 residues. V was trimmed by 5 bases and J by 6 bases, leaving 22 bases between them. The chain's CDR3 is CASSATTGTLAAEAFF. The CDR3 coding sequence is TGTGCCAGCAGCGCAACCACGGGTACGCTCGCGGCTGAAGCTTTCTTT.

Note on this clonotype: The conserved phenylalanine or tryptophan is not found at the CDR3 terminus, so this likely reflects a read error. CDR3 amino acids: CASSQTTGLHEQFL. The CDR3 DNA follows: TGCGCCAGCAGCCAAACTACAGGGCTCCATGAGCAGTTCCTC. The rearrangement joins TRBV4-1 to TRBJ2-1, with D possibly matching TRBD1 (6 bases). The germline gives CDR1 MGHRA, CDR2 YSYEKL. The CDR3 sequence is 14 residues long. V was clipped by 2 bases and J by 8 bases, with 13 bases between them.

In its sample, this clonotype is medium-sized. At one boundary the junction diverges from the germline segment, which might be a read error. The rearrangement uses TRBV4-2 and TRBJ2-5; D is unresolved. This CDR3 has 12 residues. Germline assignment: CDR1 LGHNA and CDR2 YNFKEQ. The CDR3 is CASNQGRETQYF. CDR3 nucleotides: TGTGCCAGCAACCAAGGTCGCGAGACCCAGTACTTC.

This clonotype was seen more than once but under ten times. This rearrangement joins TRBV5-5 to TRBJ2-7; TRBD2 is a possible D gene (5 bases). V was trimmed by 4 bases and J by 2 bases, leaving 19 bases between them. Germline V gives CDR1 SGHKS, CDR2 YYEKEE (reference sequence). This CDR3 has 16 residues. CDR3 amino acids: CASSTSRGGRAYEQYF. The CDR3 DNA reads TGTGCCAGCAGCACCAGCCGTGGCGGGCGAGCCTACGAGCAGTACTTC.

The rearrangement joins TRBV12-3 or TRBV12-4 to TRBJ2-3; D not resolved. The V gene lost 6 bases and the J gene lost 4 bases, with 11 bases spanning the gap. The CDR3 consists of 13 residues. The CDR3: CASSRNNADTQYF. In DNA form, the CDR3 reads TGTGCCAGCAGCCGAAACAACGCAGATACGCAGTATTTT.

This sequence joins TRBV20-1 and TRBJ2-7; 7 bases align to TRBD1. Germline V CDR1 and CDR2: DFQATT, SNEGSKA (reference sequence). The ends lost 6 bases at V and 5 bases at J; junction bases unmatched: 10. The CDR3 is 13 residues long. This chain's CDR3 is CSAPYGQVHEQYF. In nucleotides, the CDR3 is TGCAGTGCCCCGTATGGACAGGTACACGAGCAGTACTTC.

Details on this clonotype: Because it lacks the conserved phenylalanine or tryptophan at the end, this CDR3 is likely a read error. The rearrangement uses TRBV27 and TRBJ1-5; D gene unclear. Germline V gene sequence: CDR1 MNHEY, CDR2 SMNVEV (reference sequence). This CDR3 spans 14 amino acids. Trimming stripped 3 bases from V and 7 bases from J, with 13 bases between. The CDR3 nucleotides are TGTGCCAGCAGTTTCGTGGAGGGCGGGCAGCCCCAGCATCTT. Its protein product is CASSFVEGGQPQHL.

This clonotype was found many times. The rearrangement joins TRBV4-1 to TRBJ1-2; 7 bases map to TRBD1. J was trimmed by 3 bases and V by 4 bases; bases with no gene match: 5. This CDR3 has 14 residues. Germline V gene data show CDR1 as MGHRA and CDR2 as YSYEKL. CDR3 in amino acids: CASSPITGDYGYTF. The CDR3 DNA sequence: TGCGCCAGCAGCCCGATCACAGGGGACTATGGCTACACCTTC.

The chain joins TRBV20-1 to TRBJ2-2; D is unresolved. The CDR3 has 13 residues. Trimming shortened V by 1 base and J by 6 bases, and 9 bases separated the two germline ends. Germline assignment: CDR1 DFQATT and CDR2 SNEGSKA (reference sequence). As DNA, the CDR3 is TGCAGTGCTAGAGCAGGAATTGCCGGGGAGCTGTTTTTT. Translated: CSARAGIAGELFF.

Ten or more counts support this clonotype. The V gene is TRBV29-1, the J gene TRBJ1-2; 10 nucleotides match TRBD1. The CDR3 consists of 14 residues. Trimming removed 7 bases from V and 8 bases from J; junction bases left unmatched: 13. Germline CDR1 reads SQVTM; CDR2 reads ANQGSEA. The DNA for the CDR3 is TGCAGCGCTGGGCGCCCAGGGACAGGGGAAGGCTACACCTTC. This translates into CSAGRPGTGEGYTF.

This clonotype was recorded many times. The chain employs TRBV5-1 and TRBJ2-5, with 11 bases aligning to TRBD2. CDR1 is SGHRS, CDR2 YFSETQ, per germline. V gave up 4 bases and J gave up 3 bases; unmatched junction bases: 2. This CDR3 is built from 14 residues. CDR3 coding DNA: TGCGCCAGCAGCCGGGGACTAGCGGAAGAGACCCAGTACTTC. It encodes CASSRGLAEETQYF. Using reference TRBV5-1 and TRBJ2-5 for the parts outside the CDR3, the full variable domain is KAGVTQTPRYLIKTRGQQVTLSCSPISGHRSVSWYQQTPGQGLQFLFEYFSETQRNKGNFPGRFSGRQFSNSRSEMNVSTLELGDSALYLCASSRGLAEETQYFGPGTRLLVL.

This clonotype was seen repeatedly, ten times or more. The rearrangement links TRBV4-1 to TRBJ2-7; 11 bases fit TRBD2. V was clipped by 3 bases and J by 4 bases; unmatched bases: 2. Germline V lookup: CDR1 MGHRA, CDR2 YSYEKL. There are 14 residues in the CDR3. CDR3 sequence (DNA): TGCGCCAGCAGCCACCGACTAGCGGGGTACGAGCAGTACTTC. It codes for CASSHRLAGYEQYF.

This clonotype was observed at least ten times. This rearrangement joins TRBV28 to TRBJ2-3, with D maybe TRBD2 (5 bases). The germline CDR1 and CDR2 sequences are MDHEN and SYDVKM. V was clipped by 8 bases and J by 2 bases, with 17 bases between them. The CDR3 is 15 residues long. CDR3 residues: CASGLYNDLTDTQYF. In nucleotides, the CDR3 is TGTGCCAGCGGACTCTATAACGACCTCACAGATACGCAGTATTTT.

The V call is TRBV4-1, the J call TRBJ2-7; D is perhaps TRBD1 (5 bases). V was trimmed by 0 bases and J by 0 bases, leaving 9 bases between them. Looked up from germline, CDR1 is MGHRA and CDR2 is YSYEKL. CDR3 length: 15 amino acids. This chain's CDR3 is CASSQEWQGSYEQYF. In DNA form, the CDR3 reads TGCGCCAGCAGCCAAGAGTGGCAGGGCTCCTACGAGCAGTACTTC.

This clonotype was detected ten times or more. The genes are TRBV6-5 and TRBJ2-7; tentative D call: TRBD2 (5 bases). CDR1 and CDR2 from the germline V gene are MNHEY and SVGAGI. The CDR3 extends over 15 amino acids. V was shortened by 1 base and J by 0 bases, with 10 bases between the two germline ends. For the CDR3, the DNA is TGTGCCAGCAGTTACTGGGCAGGAGGCTCCTACGAGCAGTACTTC. Its protein is CASSYWAGGSYEQYF.

The chain has TRBV7-9 and TRBJ2-2; D remains ambiguous. CDR1 is SEHNR and CDR2 is FQNEAQ in the germline V gene (reference sequence). This CDR3 is built from 14 residues. V lost 3 bases and J lost 4, with 9 bases in between. The CDR3 here is CASSLLQTTGELFF. The CDR3 region has the DNA TGTGCCAGCAGCTTGTTACAGACCACCGGGGAGCTGTTTTTT. The full variable domain, in which reference TRBV7-9 and TRBJ2-2 provide the parts outside the CDR3, is DTGVSQNPRHKITKRGQNVTFRCDPISEHNRLYWYRQTLGQGPEFLTYFQNEAQLEKSRLLSDRFSAERPKGSFSTLEIQRTEQGDSAMYLCASSLLQTTGELFFGEGSRLTVL.

The chain carries TRBV6-2 or TRBV6-3 and TRBJ1-5, with TRBD1 identical over 8 bases. This CDR3 has 15 residues. Unmatched junction bases numbered 7, after V lost 5 bases and J lost 4 bases. The V gene's germline CDR1 is MNHEY and CDR2 SVGEGT. CDR3 nucleotides: TGTGCCAGCAGTCGCCCGCGACAGGGGAATCAGCCCCAGCATTTT. Translating gives CASSRPRQGNQPQHF.